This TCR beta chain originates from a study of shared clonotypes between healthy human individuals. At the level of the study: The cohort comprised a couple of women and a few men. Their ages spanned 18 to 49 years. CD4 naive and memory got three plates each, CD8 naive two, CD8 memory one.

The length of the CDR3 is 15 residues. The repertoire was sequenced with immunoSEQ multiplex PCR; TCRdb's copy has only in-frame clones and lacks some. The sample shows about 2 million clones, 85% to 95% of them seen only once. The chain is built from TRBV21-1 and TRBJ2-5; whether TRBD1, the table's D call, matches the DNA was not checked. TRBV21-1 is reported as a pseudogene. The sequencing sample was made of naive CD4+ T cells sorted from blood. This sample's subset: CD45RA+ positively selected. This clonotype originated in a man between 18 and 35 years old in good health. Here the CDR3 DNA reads TGTGCCAGCAGCAAAGCCCCCAGGGGAAAAGAGACCCAGTACTTC. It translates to CASSKAPRGKETQYF.